These T cell receptor beta chains were read from a single sample in a study of T cell repertoires in cytomegalovirus infection. TCRdb used MiXCR to reprocess the reads, holding one entry per CDR3 protein. The sample contains 350,000 to 500,000 distinct CDR3 sequences, roughly 31% of which appear only once. Sequenced: PBMCs. The receptors come from a human donor in good health (CMV status not recorded). Some clones in this sample may be carry-over from other donors' samples. Both conserved end residues are part of each CDR3. The order of the fields is D gene, clone size, V gene, J gene, CDR3 DNA, CDR3 protein. The D gene is left open where the match is weak. Clone sizes are given selectively: once, few, many, or a class where the clone is expanded.

D gene: TRBD2; clone size: many; V gene: TRBV7-6; J gene: TRBJ2-5; CDR3 DNA: TGTGCCAGCAGCCCCCGGCCTCGACTAGCGGGACTGGAGACCCAGTACTTC; CDR3 protein: CASSPRPRLAGLETQYF
D gene: NA; clone size: NA; V gene: TRBV12-3/TRBV12-4; J gene: TRBJ1-6; CDR3 DNA: TGTGCCAGCAGACAGGGTAGGGATTCACCCCTCCACTTT; CDR3 protein: CASRQGRDSPLHF
D gene: TRBD1; clone size: NA; V gene: TRBV7-2; J gene: TRBJ2-1; CDR3 DNA: TGTGCCAGCAGCTTCCCCGGGACAGGGTCGGGGTGGGAGCAGTTCTTC; CDR3 protein: CASSFPGTGSGWEQFF
D gene: NA; clone size: NA; V gene: TRBV20-1; J gene: TRBJ2-7; CDR3 DNA: TGCAGTGCTAGATTTTCTCAGGGGAGCTACGAGCAGTACTTC; CDR3 protein: CSARFSQGSYEQYF
D gene: NA; clone size: NA; V gene: TRBV5-1; J gene: TRBJ1-1; CDR3 DNA: TGCGCCAGCAAACAGACCCTGAACACTGAAGCTTTCTTT; CDR3 protein: CASKQTLNTEAFF
D gene: NA; clone size: few; V gene: TRBV7-9; J gene: TRBJ1-1; CDR3 DNA: TGTGCCAGCAGCCCCCCGGGGGGGACACTGAACACTGAAGCTTTCTTT; CDR3 protein: CASSPPGGTLNTEAFF
D gene: NA; clone size: NA; V gene: TRBV6-2/TRBV6-3; J gene: TRBJ2-7; CDR3 DNA: TGTGCCAGCCGCCCCTCACAGGTTTCCTACGAGCAGTACTTC; CDR3 protein: CASRPSQVSYEQYF
D gene: TRBD2; clone size: few; V gene: TRBV20-1; J gene: TRBJ2-1; CDR3 DNA: TGCAGTGCACCGGGACTAGCGGGGTCATACAATGAGCAGTTCTTC; CDR3 protein: CSAPGLAGSYNEQFF
D gene: NA; clone size: NA; V gene: TRBV6-6; J gene: TRBJ1-1; CDR3 DNA: TGTGCCAGCAGTTACACGGCAGGGGTCTTGAACACTGAAGCTTTCTTT; CDR3 protein: CASSYTAGVLNTEAFF
D gene: TRBD2; clone size: few; V gene: TRBV28; J gene: TRBJ2-1; CDR3 DNA: TGTGCCAGCAGTTCGGGTAGCGGGGGGCTGAATGAGCAGTTCTTC; CDR3 protein: CASSSGSGGLNEQFF
D gene: NA; clone size: few; V gene: TRBV10-1; J gene: TRBJ1-1; CDR3 DNA: TGCGCCAGCAGTGATGGCCAGGTGAACACTGAAGCTTTCTTT; CDR3 protein: CASSDGQVNTEAFF
D gene: NA; clone size: many; V gene: TRBV7-2; J gene: TRBJ1-2; CDR3 DNA: TGTGCCAGCAACATCGAGGGAGGAGGCTACACCTTC; CDR3 protein: CASNIEGGGYTF
D gene: NA; clone size: NA; V gene: TRBV6-1; J gene: TRBJ2-5; CDR3 DNA: TGTGCCAGCAGTGAAAACACAGGGTTACAAGAGACCCAGTACTTC; CDR3 protein: CASSENTGLQETQYF
D gene: NA; clone size: once; V gene: TRBV4-3; J gene: TRBJ2-7; CDR3 DNA: TGCGCCAGCAGCCAAGAACATCTGGGTTCCTACGAGCAGTACTTC; CDR3 protein: CASSQEHLGSYEQYF
D gene: NA; clone size: NA; V gene: TRBV6-2/TRBV6-3; J gene: TRBJ1-5; CDR3 DNA: TGTGCCAGCAGTTTGGAGCGGAGCAATCAGCCCCAGCATTTT; CDR3 protein: CASSLERSNQPQHF
D gene: NA; clone size: NA; V gene: TRBV20-1; J gene: TRBJ2-3; CDR3 DNA: TGCAGTGCTAGCGGGGGAGATCTCACAGATACGCAGTATTTT; CDR3 protein: CSASGGDLTDTQYF
D gene: NA; clone size: many; V gene: TRBV11-1; J gene: TRBJ1-1; CDR3 DNA: TGTGCCAGCAGCCCACACCCCGGGGACACTGAAGCTTTCTTT; CDR3 protein: CASSPHPGDTEAFF